This passage covers 15 T cell receptor beta chains from one sample sequenced in a study of CD8 T cells in Susac syndrome. An amount of RNA that ranged from roughly 0.5 to 1 ug was reverse transcribed with random hexamers. TCRdb ran MiXCR on the immunoSEQ multiplex PCR reads and lists one entry per CDR3 protein. The sample has about 160,000 distinct CDR3 sequences, about 91% seen once. Sequencing was performed on CD4+ T cells from PBMCs. The receptors come from a human donor in good health.

V usage is TRBV2 and J usage is TRBJ1-1; D not resolved. CDR1 SNHLY and CDR2 FYNNEI come from the germline V gene. The CDR3 is 13 residues long. With 5 bases removed from V and 3 bases from J, the gap between germline ends came to 10 bases. DNA of the CDR3: TGTGCCAGCAGTCCTGTACGGTACACTGAAGCTTTCTTT. Protein sequence: CASSPVRYTEAFF.

This chain uses TRBV9 with TRBJ2-2, with 11 bases lining up with TRBD2. The germline CDR1 and CDR2 sequences are SGDLS and YYNGEE. J was trimmed by 6 bases and V by 4 bases; bases with no gene match: 5. This CDR3 is built from 15 residues. CDR3 sequence: CASSPSGGWPGELFF. The CDR3 DNA is TGTGCCAGCAGCCCTAGCGGGGGGTGGCCCGGGGAGCTGTTTTTT.

The chain employs TRBV28 and TRBJ2-4; weak D call: TRBD1 (6 bases). Trimming removed 2 bases at V and 8 bases at J, with 10 bases between. The CDR3 loop spans 13 amino acids. Germline assignment: CDR1 MDHEN and CDR2 SYDVKM. In nucleotides, the CDR3 is TGTGCCAGCAGTTTAGGTAGGACAGACATTCAGTACTTC. It yields the protein CASSLGRTDIQYF.

The chain combines TRBV15 with TRBJ2-3; D gene ambiguous. CDR3 length: 15 amino acids. V gave up 0 bases and J gave up 2 bases, with 9 bases separating them. CDR1 is LNHNV, CDR2 YYDKDF, per germline (reference sequence). The CDR3 DNA reads TGTGCCACCAGCAGAGATCGGTGGGACACAGATACGCAGTATTTT. It translates to CATSRDRWDTDTQYF.

The CDR3 reads CASRNTWIGNEQFF. The CDR3 DNA follows: TGTGCCAGTAGGAACACGTGGATTGGCAATGAGCAGTTCTTC. The V call is TRBV19, the J call TRBJ2-1, with no clear D. CDR3 length: 14 residues. Trimming pared 6 bases from V and 6 bases from J, leaving 15 bases between. Germline CDR1 is LNHDA and CDR2 is SQIVND (reference sequence).

The chain employs TRBV7-2 and TRBJ2-3; TRBD2 agrees at 11 bases. From germline, CDR1 is SGHTA and CDR2 FQGNSA. V lost 4 bases to trimming and J lost 2 bases; unmatched junction nucleotides: 2. The CDR3 sequence is 15 residues long. The CDR3 sequence is CASSSSGGNTDTQYF. The DNA for the CDR3 is TGTGCCAGCAGCTCTAGCGGGGGGAACACAGATACGCAGTATTTT. The full variable domain, its missing parts supplied by reference TRBV7-2 and TRBJ2-3, is GAGVSQSPSNKVTEKGKDVELRCDPISGHTALYWYRQSLGQGLEFLIYFQGNSAPDKSGLPSDRFSAERTGGSVSTLTIQRTQQEDSAVYLCASSSSGGNTDTQYFGPGTRLTVL.

This clonotype occurred a few times. The gene calls are TRBV6-2 or TRBV6-3 and TRBJ2-1, with TRBD2 as a possible D gene (6 bases). Germline CDR1 and CDR2: MNHEY and SVGEGT. The CDR3 runs to 14 residues. The germline V and J ends were trimmed by 7 bases and 4 bases, with 14 bases remaining between them. DNA for the CDR3: TGTGCCAGCAACAAAGGAGGGGCGTACAATGAGCAGTTCTTC. Translated, it gives CASNKGGAYNEQFF.

The chain couples TRBV20-1 to TRBJ2-7; TRBD1 is a possible D gene (5 bases). Germline V gene data show CDR1 as DFQATT and CDR2 as SNEGSKA (reference sequence). The CDR3 extends over 12 amino acids. The V and J ends lost 6 bases and 2 bases respectively, with 11 bases between them. This CDR3 is CSAFQGTYEQYF. CDR3 nucleotide sequence: TGCAGTGCATTCCAGGGAACCTACGAGCAGTACTTC.

The chain combines TRBV5-6 with TRBJ2-2; 7 nucleotides agree with TRBD1. Germline V lookup: CDR1 SGHDT, CDR2 YYEEEE. J lost 8 bases, V lost 5 bases, and 6 bases had no gene match. This CDR3 comprises 13 residues. In DNA form, the CDR3 reads TGTGCCAGCAGGAGACAGGGACCTGGGGAGCTGTTTTTT. This encodes CASRRQGPGELFF.

The rearrangement links TRBV6-5 to TRBJ1-2, with 9 bases lining up with TRBD1. This CDR3 region has 12 residues. Germline CDR1 reads MNHEY; CDR2 reads SVGAGI. V gave up 10 bases and J gave up 7 bases; unmatched junction bases: 7. The CDR3 nucleotides read TGTGCCATCCCGGGGGACAGGGTTGGCTACACCTTC. It is translated as CAIPGDRVGYTF.

The genes are TRBV20-1 and TRBJ2-7, with D possibly being TRBD2 (5 bases). Between the trimmed V and J ends, which lost 1 base and 3 bases, there was a span of 13 bases. The CDR3 is 14 residues long. CDR1 is DFQATT and CDR2 is SNEGSKA in the germline V gene (reference sequence). The CDR3, as DNA: TGCAGTGCTAGAGCCGCTAGCACTTACTACGAGCAGTACTTC. This encodes CSARAASTYYEQYF.

J is TRBJ1-1 and V is TRBV3-1; D is uncertain. The CDR3 covers 13 residues. CDR1 and CDR2 from the germline V gene are LGHDT and YNNKEL (reference sequence). V shed 6 bases and J shed 7 bases, with 15 bases lying between them. The CDR3 reads CASSTPRTNEAFF. CDR3 DNA: TGTGCCAGCAGTACCCCCAGGACCAATGAAGCTTTCTTT. The entire variable domain, with the rest obtained from reference TRBV3-1 and TRBJ1-1, is as follows: DTAVSQTPKYLVTQMGNDKSIKCEQNLGHDTMYWYKQDSKKFLKIMFSYNNKELIINETVPNRFSPKSPDKAHLNLHINSLELGDSAVYFCASSTPRTNEAFFGQGTRLTVV.

The chain carries TRBV19 and TRBJ2-3; D possibly corresponds to TRBD2 (6 bases). Germline assignment: CDR1 LNHDA and CDR2 SQIVND (reference sequence). Trimming cost V 5 bases and J 10 bases, with 22 bases left between them. The CDR3 covers 15 residues. CDR3 DNA sequence: TGTGCCAGTAGTTCCTCGCCGGGAGCGGGTTTGGCGCAGTATTTT. It encodes CASSSSPGAGLAQYF.

The chain uses TRBV2 and TRBJ1-2; D perhaps matches TRBD1 (6 bases). The CDR3 is 14 amino acids. V lost 7 bases, J lost 3 bases, and 15 bases lay in between. Germline assignment: CDR1 SNHLY and CDR2 FYNNEI. The DNA of the CDR3 is TGTGCCAGCATTGACCCGGGACATCACTATGGCTACACCTTC. This gives the protein CASIDPGHHYGYTF.

This rearrangement joins TRBV28 to TRBJ2-6; TRBD2 might be the D (5 bases). Germline V gene lookup returns CDR1 MDHEN and CDR2 SYDVKM. Trimming left V 8 bases short and J 1 base short, with 15 bases between. This CDR3 spans 16 amino acids. As DNA, the CDR3 is TGTGCCAGCGGGATACCCGGGGATTCTGGGGCCAACGTCCTGACTTTC. Its protein product is CASGIPGDSGANVLTF.